The clone carrying this T cell receptor (beta chain) turned up a few times. Its antigen is as yet unknown. TCRdb analysed the RT-PCR reads with MiXCR anew, one entry per CDR3 protein. The sample has about 300,000 distinct CDR3 sequences; approximately 20% are singletons. This sample is drawn from a study of response to subunit inactivated influenza vaccine. Study conclusions and caveats: With each seasonal influenza vaccination, the authors suggested, few new T cells are recruited.

The V segment lost 2 bases and the J segment 2 bases; nucleotides outside the gene matches: 6. The CDR3 totals 16 residues. The chain carries TRBV12-3 or TRBV12-4 and TRBJ2-3; 8 bases are shared with TRBD2. The sample here was PBMCs from blood, taken less than 22 months after vaccination. The TCR sequence derives from a man between 50 and 69 years old who received an inactivated influenza vaccine. Written as DNA, the CDR3 is TGTGCCAGCAGTTTATTTGCGGGAGGACCCACAGATACGCAGTATTTT. This codes for CASSLFAGGPTDTQYF.